A selection of T cell receptor beta chains follows, all from one sample in a study of blood T cell repertoires in COVID-19. Libraries were prepared by immunoSEQ multiplex PCR; TCRdb keeps only in-frame clonotypes and omits some of them. The table shows fewer than 300,000 clones, with over 75% occurring only once. What was sequenced was peripheral blood. The receptors here all came from a man aged 50 to 59 with active or convalescent COVID-19. CDR3s include the opening cysteine and the closing phenylalanine or tryptophan. A D gene is named only where the DNA matches it firmly. The size of a clone is reported for some rows only, either as once, few or many, or as a class for expanded clones.

j_call d_call v_call clone_size cdr3_nt cdr3_aa
TRBJ2-2 TRBD2 TRBV7-9 NA TGTGCCAGCAGCCGGGGACTAGCTGGCGGGGAGCTGTTTTTT CASSRGLAGGELFF
TRBJ2-1 TRBD1 TRBV5-1 once TGCGCCAGCAGCGTGGGACAGCTTGCCTCGGGTGAGCAGTTCTTC CASSVGQLASGEQFF
TRBJ2-1 TRBD2 TRBV7-9 NA TGTGCCACGTATCTAGCGGGAGTCAAGGGCAATGAGCAGTTCTTC CATYLAGVKGNEQFF
TRBJ1-1 NA TRBV3-1/TRBV3-2 once TGTGCCAGCAGCCACCCCCGACAGGCCCCCGGGATGAACACTGAAGCTTTCTTT CASSHPRQAPGMNTEAFF
TRBJ1-3 NA TRBV4-3 NA TGCGCCAGCAGCCCAAACGCGGGGGACACCATATATTTT CASSPNAGDTIYF
TRBJ1-5 TRBD1 TRBV5-1 once TGCGCCAGCTCGGAACAGGGGCACAATCAGCCCCAGCATTTT CASSEQGHNQPQHF
TRBJ1-2 TRBD1 TRBV7-9 NA TGTGCCAGCAGAAGGACAGGGCCTAACTATGGCTACACCTTC CASRRTGPNYGYTF
TRBJ2-7 NA TRBV11-2 once TGTGCCAGCAGCTTAGACCTAAACTCCGGGACTTACTACGAGCAGTACTTC CASSLDLNSGTYYEQYF
TRBJ2-6 NA TRBV5-1 NA TGCGCCAGCAGCCCGGGGGGCAGGGAACTCTCTGGGGCCAACGTCCTGACTTTC CASSPGGRELSGANVLTF
TRBJ1-6 NA TRBV5-6 NA TGTGCCAGCAGCTTCGGAGGTTCACCCCTCCACTTT CASSFGGSPLHF
TRBJ1-5 NA TRBV27 NA TGTGCCAGCAGTTTAGGGGGGTATAGCAATCAGCCCCAGCATTTT CASSLGGYSNQPQHF
TRBJ2-1 NA TRBV28 NA TGTGCCAGCAGTTTAATCGCGGGCGTCTACAATGAGCAGTTCTTC CASSLIAGVYNEQFF
TRBJ2-5 TRBD1 TRBV19 NA TGTGCCAGTAGTCCGGGACAGGGGAGGTGGGAGACCCAGTACTTC CASSPGQGRWETQYF
TRBJ1-4 NA TRBV11-2 NA TGTGCCAGCAGCCAAGGTCAGGGAAGGGGTGAAAAACTGTTTTTT CASSQGQGRGEKLFF
TRBJ2-5 TRBD1 TRBV12-3/TRBV12-4 NA TGTGCCAGCAGTGTAGACAGGGTGGAGACCCAGTACTTC CASSVDRVETQYF
TRBJ1-1 TRBD1 TRBV4-3 NA TGCGCCAGCAGCCAAACAGGGGCAGTAAGAGCTTTCTTT CASSQTGAVRAFF
TRBJ2-1 TRBD1 TRBV30 NA TGTGCCTGGAGTGTACCAGGGGGAGCGGACGATAATGAGCAGTTCTTC CAWSVPGGADDNEQFF
TRBJ2-1 TRBD2 TRBV24-1 NA TGTGCCACCAGTGGTCTTAGCGGGAGCTCCTACAATGAGCAGTTCTTC CATSGLSGSSYNEQFF
TRBJ1-3 NA TRBV5-1 NA TGCGCCAGCAGCCCTGGGCAGCTCTCTGGAAACACCATATATTTT CASSPGQLSGNTIYF
TRBJ2-4 TRBD1 TRBV19 NA TGTGCCAGTAGTATATTCAGGGGGCAGAAAAACATTCAGTACTTC CASSIFRGQKNIQYF
TRBJ1-2 NA TRBV6-2/TRBV6-3 NA TGTGCCAGCAGTTCGACCGGGACACTACTCTACACCTTC CASSSTGTLLYTF
TRBJ1-6 TRBD1 TRBV10-3 NA TGTGCCATCAGCTCCGGGCGACAGGGTGATTCACCCCTCCACTTT CAISSGRQGDSPLHF
TRBJ2-7 NA TRBV11-2 few TGTGCCAGCAGCGCTATCGGGAGCCGGAGCTCCTACGAGCAGTACTTC CASSAIGSRSSYEQYF
TRBJ2-7 NA TRBV6-5 NA TGTGCCAGCAGTCCCAAGGGGAAGGTACTCTACGAGCAGTACTTC CASSPKGKVLYEQYF
TRBJ2-1 NA TRBV7-2 NA TGTGCCAGCAGCTTGGCAGGGGTCTACAATGAGCAGTTCTTC CASSLAGVYNEQFF
TRBJ1-1 NA TRBV5-6 NA TGTGCCAGCAGCCCTGGGTGGGGGGAAATCACTGAAGCTTTCTTT CASSPGWGEITEAFF
TRBJ2-7 NA TRBV6-5 NA TGTGCCAGCAGTTACTCGGTGGGACTTGCCACCTACGAGCAGTACTTC CASSYSVGLATYEQYF
TRBJ2-7 NA TRBV7-2 NA TGTGCCAGCAGCTTAGACGTCCTAGTTACCGCGCAGTACTTC CASSLDVLVTAQYF
TRBJ2-1 TRBD2 TRBV11-2 NA TGTGCCAGCAGCTTGGACCCTCCGGGACTAGCGGAGCAGTTCTTC CASSLDPPGLAEQFF
TRBJ2-1 TRBD2 TRBV2 few TGTGCCGGGACTAGCGGGACCTGGGACAATGAGCAGTTCTTC CAGTSGTWDNEQFF
TRBJ1-1 TRBD1 TRBV6-5 NA TGTGCCAGCACCCCGGACAGGGGTGGGACTGAAGCTTTCTTT CASTPDRGGTEAFF
TRBJ1-2 NA TRBV18 few TGTGCCAGCTCACCCGGACAACTCGGTTATGGCTACACCTTC CASSPGQLGYGYTF
TRBJ1-1 NA TRBV7-2 NA TGTGCCAGCAACCAGGAAATGAACACTGAAGCTTTCTTT CASNQEMNTEAFF
TRBJ2-7 NA TRBV7-8 NA TGTGCCAGCAGCTTAGCGCGCGGGTACGCCTACGAGCAGTACTTC CASSLARGYAYEQYF
TRBJ2-1 NA TRBV3-1/TRBV3-2 NA TGTGCCAGCAGCCCCCGGGGTACCAATGAGCAGTTCTTC CASSPRGTNEQFF
TRBJ2-1 NA TRBV11-2 NA TGTGCCAGCAGCTTAATTGCGGGACCCCACAATGAGCAGTTCTTC CASSLIAGPHNEQFF
TRBJ2-1 TRBD2 TRBV7-8 few TGTGCCAGCAGCTCTCTCGGGACTAGCGTATACAATGAGCAGTTCTTC CASSSLGTSVYNEQFF
TRBJ1-2 NA TRBV30 NA TGTGCCTGGAGTGGCGGTACCGGAGCCTATGGCTACACCTTC CAWSGGTGAYGYTF
TRBJ1-1 NA TRBV13 NA TGTGCCAGCAGCTTAGGCCGGGGGGCTGAAGCTTTCTTT CASSLGRGAEAFF
TRBJ1-1 NA TRBV5-4 NA TGTGCCAGCAGTAAGGACAGAGGGAACACTGAAGCTTTCTTT CASSKDRGNTEAFF
TRBJ2-2 NA TRBV13 NA TGTGCCAGCAGCCGGAGTAGTAACACCGGGGAGCTGTTTTTT CASSRSSNTGELFF
TRBJ1-5 NA TRBV13 NA TGTGCCAGCAGCTCCAGAAATCAGCCCCAGCATTTT CASSSRNQPQHF
TRBJ2-3 NA TRBV7-9 NA TGTGCCAGCAGCTTCCCCCTCGCCCTAGCGCGCACAGATACGCAGTATTTT CASSFPLALARTDTQYF
TRBJ1-2 TRBD1 TRBV15 once TGTGCCACCAGCTCCCGGGTGGGCCGGGACAGAGGAGGCTACACCTTC CATSSRVGRDRGGYTF
TRBJ2-7 NA TRBV27 NA TGTGCCAGCAGCTCGCGGGGCTACGAGCAGTACTTC CASSSRGYEQYF
TRBJ1-1 NA TRBV3-1/TRBV3-2 NA TGTGCCAGCAGCCAAGTCTGGGGAGTCACTGAAGCTTTCTTT CASSQVWGVTEAFF
TRBJ2-7 NA TRBV6-2/TRBV6-3 NA TGTGCCAGCAGTTTGGTGGGAGGCGAGCAGTACTTC CASSLVGGEQYF
TRBJ2-1 NA TRBV19 NA TGTGCCAGTAGAGGCTCGGAGTACAATGAGCAGTTCTTC CASRGSEYNEQFF
TRBJ1-1 TRBD1 TRBV5-4 NA TGTGCCAGCAGCCTCCAACAGGGGGGTCGGACTGAAGCTTTCTTT CASSLQQGGRTEAFF
TRBJ2-2 NA TRBV24-1 NA TGTGCCACCAGTGATAGTGGCGGGATACGAACCGGGGAGCTGTTTTTT CATSDSGGIRTGELFF
TRBJ1-1 NA TRBV19 NA TGTGCCAGTAGTATAGATCGACGAGGTACTGAAGCTTTCTTT CASSIDRRGTEAFF